The present entry profiles one TCR beta chain with its context. Original analysis: Nucleated cell counts were estimated from reference gene primer amplification. TCRdb's table, derived via immunoSEQ multiplex PCR, lists solely in-frame clones and lacks some. V, J and clone size reflect that table, while D and trimming were determined from the DNA. Found here are about 210,000 clones, less than 85% of them singletons; the top ten hold roughly 7%. This entry is derived from a study of blood T cell repertoires in COVID-19. Study details: T cells, B-cell-depleted T cells, or PBMCs provided the cDNA or gDNA that served as material.

V lost 5 bases and J 6 bases, leaving 16 bases between the germline ends. The germline CDR1 and CDR2 sequences are MNHEY and SVGAGI. This CDR3 comprises 14 residues. Patients from Seattle were sampled longitudinally, starting during active infection. The sequence was obtained from an elderly woman with COVID-19, enrolled during active disease. The chain links TRBV6-5 to TRBJ1-2; perhaps TRBD1 as D (5 bases). Sequenced: peripheral blood. In DNA, the CDR3 is TGTGCCAGCAGTAGGCAGGGAGGGGCCCATGGCTACACCTTC. Translation: CASSRQGGAHGYTF.